This passage covers 17 T cell receptor beta chains from one sample sequenced in a study of Tregs in tolerant kidney transplant recipients. Libraries were prepared by immunoSEQ multiplex PCR; TCRdb keeps only in-frame clonotypes and omits some of them. The sample consists of 3,000 to 5,000 clones, 70% to 90% of them appearing once. The material was Tregs from blood, obtained before the transplant. The receptor source for this set is a human donor who received a combined kidney and bone marrow transplant.

The chain has TRBV28 and TRBJ1-5; 12 bases align to TRBD1. Trimming cost V 3 bases and J 3 bases; bases outside gene matches: 6. This CDR3 contains 17 residues. Germline V lookup: CDR1 MDHEN, CDR2 SYDVKM. The CDR3 DNA follows: TGTGCCAGCAGTTTCCCGGGACAGGGGGCTATCAATCAGCCCCAGCATTTT. Amino acids: CASSFPGQGAINQPQHF.

The gene calls are TRBV5-1 and TRBJ2-5; TRBD1 aligns across 8 bases. The CDR3 has 13 residues. V shed 4 bases, J shed 5 bases, and the junction held 4 bases outside the gene matches. Germline V CDR1 and CDR2: SGHRS, YFSETQ. The CDR3: CASSPTGVETQYF. The CDR3 region has the DNA TGCGCCAGCAGCCCGACAGGGGTGGAGACCCAGTACTTC. Looking up the rest from reference TRBV5-1 and TRBJ2-5 gives the full variable domain: KAGVTQTPRYLIKTRGQQVTLSCSPISGHRSVSWYQQTPGQGLQFLFEYFSETQRNKGNFPGRFSGRQFSNSRSEMNVSTLELGDSALYLCASSPTGVETQYFGPGTRLLVL.

The genes are TRBV27 and TRBJ1-2, with D hard to call. The CDR3 spans 14 residues. Germline V gives CDR1 MNHEY, CDR2 SMNVEV (reference sequence). The V and J ends lost 0 bases and 2 bases respectively, with 7 bases between them. The CDR3: CASSLSPGNYGYTF. The CDR3 DNA is TGTGCCAGCAGTTTATCCCCGGGAAACTATGGCTACACCTTC.

The chain joins TRBV19 to TRBJ1-2, with TRBD1 identical over 12 bases. J was trimmed by 7 bases and V by 3 bases; bases with no gene match: 9. The CDR3 consists of 16 residues. Germline V gene lookup returns CDR1 LNHDA and CDR2 SQIVND (reference sequence). CDR3 bases: TGTGCCAGTAGTATTCAATCGGGACAGGGGGCGCGTGGCTACACCTTC. The encoded protein is CASSIQSGQGARGYTF.

The J gene is TRBJ1-1, the V gene TRBV25-1; a weak D match, TRBD1 (5 bases). The germline gives CDR1 MGHDK, CDR2 SYGVNS. The CDR3 totals 12 residues. The V and J ends lost 6 bases and 10 bases respectively, with 15 bases between them. CDR3 residues: CASSRGELGAFF. CDR3 DNA: TGTGCCAGCAGCCGGGGGGAGTTGGGAGCTTTCTTT.

DNA of the CDR3: TGTGCCAGCAGCTCCCCCGGGACACCTGGGGAAAAACTGTTTTTT. Encoded protein: CASSSPGTPGEKLFF. This chain connects TRBV28 to TRBJ1-4, with a tentative D call TRBD1 (6 bases). The CDR3 is 15 residues long. Germline CDR1 and CDR2: MDHEN and SYDVKM. With 6 bases removed from V and 8 bases from J, the gap between germline ends came to 19 bases.

V is TRBV28 and J is TRBJ2-7, with D perhaps matching TRBD2 (6 bases). The CDR3 spans 16 residues. CDR1 and CDR2 (germline): MDHEN, SYDVKM. Trimming removed 0 bases from V and 3 bases from J, with 15 bases in between. CDR3 protein: CASSLWGSTSLYEQYF. CDR3 bases: TGTGCCAGCAGTTTATGGGGCTCTACTAGCCTCTACGAGCAGTACTTC.

The chain couples TRBV4-3 to TRBJ2-1, with 8 bases lining up with TRBD2. Germline values: CDR1 LGHNA, CDR2 YSLEER. J was trimmed by 8 bases and V by 0 bases; bases with no gene match: 9. There are 16 residues in the CDR3. The CDR3 nucleotides read TGCGCCAGCAGCCAAGATCTAAGCGGGAGAGGGTATGAGCAGTTCTTC. As protein: CASSQDLSGRGYEQFF.

The chain links TRBV7-8 to TRBJ2-7; D uncertain. Germline CDR1 reads SGHVS; CDR2 reads FQNEAQ. Trimming shortened V by 1 base and J by 4 bases, and 11 bases separated the two germline ends. This CDR3 has 14 residues. CDR3 DNA sequence: TGTGCCAGCAGCTTAGTGGGCTCAAAATACGAGCAGTACTTC. Its translation: CASSLVGSKYEQYF.

This clone occurred once. V usage is TRBV4-1 and J usage is TRBJ1-5; 8 bases align to TRBD1. The CDR3 consists of 14 residues. V shed 4 bases, J shed 2 bases, and the junction held 1 base outside the gene matches. Germline lookup yields CDR1 MGHRA and CDR2 YSYEKL. The CDR3 is CASSLTGGNQPQHF. DNA of the CDR3: TGCGCCAGCAGCCTGACAGGGGGCAATCAGCCCCAGCATTTT.

The chain combines TRBV6-5 with TRBJ2-3; no clear D gene. This CDR3 is 14 amino acids long. The germline CDR1 and CDR2 sequences are MNHEY and SVGAGI. V lost 5 bases and J lost 3, with 12 bases in between. CDR3 DNA sequence: TGTGCCAGCAGTCGCGGCCGAATTACAGATACGCAGTATTTT. It specifies CASSRGRITDTQYF.

This chain uses TRBV6-5 with TRBJ1-3; D not certain. Trimming left V 0 bases short and J 8 bases short, with 14 bases between. CDR3 length: 15 amino acids. Germline-derived CDR1 and CDR2 are MNHEY and SVGAGI. The CDR3: CASSYSGAGRDTIYF. The CDR3 DNA is TGTGCCAGCAGTTACTCAGGCGCGGGTAGGGACACCATATATTTT.

This clone turned up a few times. The chain carries TRBV7-8 and TRBJ1-2; D ambiguous. CDR3 length equals 13 residues. CDR1 is SGHVS and CDR2 is FQNEAQ in the germline V gene. Trimming took 2 bases from V and 5 from J, leaving 9 bases between them. The CDR3 loop reads CASSLMSGYGYTF. The CDR3, as DNA: TGTGCCAGCAGCTTAATGAGCGGTTATGGCTACACCTTC.

The J gene is TRBJ2-5, the V gene TRBV25-1; 7 positions agree with TRBD2. V shed 2 bases and J 5 bases; nucleotides not matched to a gene: 11. Germline V gene lookup returns CDR1 MGHDK and CDR2 SYGVNS. There are 16 residues in the CDR3. The CDR3 coding sequence is TGTGCCAGCAGTGAAAACCCAGCTAGCGGAAGGGAGACCCAGTACTTC. Protein: CASSENPASGRETQYF. Full variable domain (missing parts from reference TRBV25-1 and TRBJ2-5): EADIYQTPRYLVIGTGKKITLECSQTMGHDKMYWYQQDPGMELHLIHYSYGVNSTEKGDLSSESTVSRIRTEHFPLTLESARPSHTSQYLCASSENPASGRETQYFGPGTRLLVL.

J is TRBJ2-7 and V is TRBV28; D is possibly TRBD1 (5 bases). CDR3 length: 14 amino acids. CDR1 is MDHEN and CDR2 is SYDVKM in the germline V gene. Trimming removed 1 base at V and 3 bases at J, with 10 bases between. The CDR3 DNA is TGTGCCAGCAGTTTATTCCAGGGTGTCTACGAGCAGTACTTC. Translated: CASSLFQGVYEQYF.

The V gene is TRBV18, the J gene TRBJ2-4, with TRBD2 matching 7 bases. Germline values: CDR1 KGHSH, CDR2 LQKENI. The CDR3 covers 13 residues. V lost 2 bases to trimming and J lost 7 bases; unmatched junction nucleotides: 2. The CDR3 DNA reads TGTGCCAGCTCACCAGGGAGGGAGAACATTCAGTACTTC. It is translated as CASSPGRENIQYF.

The CDR3 region is CSVLDRGHGSTEAFF. DNA for the CDR3: TGCAGCGTTCTGGACAGGGGGCATGGTAGCACTGAAGCTTTCTTT. The chain has TRBV29-1 and TRBJ1-1; 11 nucleotides line up with TRBD1. Germline trimming cut 5 bases from V and 4 bases from J; bases unmatched to any gene: 9. CDR1 SQVTM and CDR2 ANQGSEA come from the germline V gene. The CDR3 totals 15 residues.